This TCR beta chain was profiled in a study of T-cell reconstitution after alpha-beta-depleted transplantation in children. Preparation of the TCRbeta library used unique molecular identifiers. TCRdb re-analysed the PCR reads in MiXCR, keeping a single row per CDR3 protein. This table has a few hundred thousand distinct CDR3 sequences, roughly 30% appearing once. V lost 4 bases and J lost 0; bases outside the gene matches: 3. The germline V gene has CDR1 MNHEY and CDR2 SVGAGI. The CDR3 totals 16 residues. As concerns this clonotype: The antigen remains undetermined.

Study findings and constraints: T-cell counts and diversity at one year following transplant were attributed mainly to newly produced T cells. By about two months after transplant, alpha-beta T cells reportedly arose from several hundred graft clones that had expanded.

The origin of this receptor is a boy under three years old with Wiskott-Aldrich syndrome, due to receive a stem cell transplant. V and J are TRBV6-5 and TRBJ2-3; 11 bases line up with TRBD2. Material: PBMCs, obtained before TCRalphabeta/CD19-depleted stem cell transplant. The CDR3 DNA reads TGTGCCAGCAGTTCCAGACTAGCGGGGAGCACAGATACGCAGTATTTT. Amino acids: CASSSRLAGSTDTQYF.